This TCR beta chain was profiled in a study of blood T cell repertoires in COVID-19 (dated by TCRdb to the early 2020s). Study-level background: Samples covering the acute and convalescent phases of COVID-19 were provided by collaborators in the United States, Italy and Spain. The prospective study material was composed of cDNA or gDNA derived from T cells, B-cell-depleted T cells, or PBMCs. Subjects who had been exposed to COVID-19, were actively infected with it, or had recovered from it provided the deeply sampled blood TCRbeta repertoires that made up the dataset. The repertoires were made available in a free public database intended to serve as a resource for research on the immune response to SARS-CoV-2. The samples were drawn from two sources: the first 160 participants of the ongoing ImmuneRACE study, and 1,200 or so subjects contributed by 6 global collaborators. Nearly every sample came with metadata listing a de-identified subject ID, COVID-19 status, age in years and sex. Where HLA class I and class II types were available, the types were taken from metadata supplied by the sample provider, not from assay-based typing.

The germline ends are 8 bases apart after V is trimmed by 0 bases and J by 0 bases. CDR1 and CDR2 are read off the germline V gene (reference sequence) as WNHNN and SYGVQD. Its CDR3 holds 15 amino acids, cysteine through phenylalanine. Kept here is only the CDR3 DNA, which spans 45 bases and is read in frame from base 1. In regard to this clone: Its antigen is currently not known. Base-call qualities are not available, and no considerably larger clone is one nucleotide away.

General study outcomes and caveats: Clinical and demographic metadata were provided uncurated, with the amount varying by source and participant.

Enrolling through a virtual design, the prospective study's participants ranged in age from roughly 18 to 89 years and lived across around 25 United States geographic areas. Cohort assignment in the prospective study relied on participant-reported clinical history from a screening survey and a study questionnaire. For ImmuneRACE Cohort 3, a participant was defined as recovered based on two consecutive negative NP/OP PCR tests, clearance by a healthcare professional, or resolution of symptoms. In the prospective study, whole blood, serum and a nasopharyngeal or oropharyngeal swab were collected from each participant by mobile phlebotomists. Over an approximately 2-month period, participants in the prospective study had the option of providing additional blood draws and questionnaires. Before DNA extraction, prospective study blood samples were shipped either frozen or at room temperature. The immunoSEQ Assay, a bias-controlled multiplex PCR, was used to amplify TCRbeta CDR3 regions from genomic DNA. The study's processing was this. Within the assay, amplification of reference gene primers was used to estimate how many nucleated cells each sample contained. To quantify the absolute abundance of each unique TCRbeta CDR3 rearrangement, sequence reads were collapsed and filtered. For each sample, productive Simpson clonality was calculated by taking the square root of Simpson's diversity index across productive rearrangements. TCRdb limited this immuneACCESS table to in-frame rearrangements with V and J called. A share of clones is missing; checked studies link under half to unresolved V genes, and the rest is unexplained. V and J calls plus clone size are reproduced from that table; the DNA served to infer D and trimming. The sample records around 450,000 clones, 90% of which are singletons. About 0.57% of the sample is taken by the ten largest.

Sequencing was carried out using PBMCs or T cells enriched from blood (not recorded which). The rearranged segments are TRBV10-1 and TRBJ1-1; the D gene is unclear. The source is a man aged 18 to 29 who had recovered from COVID-19. The encoded CDR3 is CASSESGRMNTEAFF. At the DNA level, the sequence is TGCGCCAGCAGTGAGTCGGGCAGGATGAACACTGAAGCTTTCTTT.